The clone carrying this T cell receptor (beta chain) showed up just a few times. Its antigen is unidentified. This sample was included in a study of T cell responses to AZD1222 COVID-19 vaccine. The study's findings and limits: CD4 TCRs linked to vaccination spanned spike, dominating at 160-218 and 743-854. Once two AZD1222 doses were given, Spike-specific TCR breadth and depth went up. It was only 6 or 7 AZD1222 recipients who were seropositive at baseline.

Profiling relied on immunoSEQ multiplex PCR, and the TCRdb table lists in-frame clones only, not all of them. The sample consists of 85,000 or so clones, just over 85% of them appearing once. Germline CDR1 and CDR2: GTSNPN and SVGIG (reference sequence). V shed 5 bases and J 0 bases; nucleotides not matched to a gene: 6. The CDR3 has 14 residues. The sequence was collected from an adult who received the AZD1222 COVID-19 vaccine. This chain links TRBV30 with TRBJ1-2; 7 bases are a match to TRBD1. Sequencing used peripheral blood, obtained 28 days after the second AZD1222 dose. The CDR3 sequence is CAWDRDSPNYGYTF. The CDR3 DNA reads as TGTGCCTGGGACCGGGACAGCCCTAACTATGGCTACACCTTC.